These 16 T cell receptor beta chains were all obtained from the same sample, sequenced in a study of blood T cell repertoires in COVID-19. Sequencing used immunoSEQ multiplex PCR; TCRdb keeps in-frame clones, though not all of them. The sample holds tens of thousands of clones; 77% are singletons and the top ten take roughly 28%. The sequenced material came from peripheral blood. The receptors here all came from a woman in her 70s with acute or convalescent COVID-19.

The chain links TRBV11-3 to TRBJ1-1; D not resolved. Trimming removed 5 bases at V and 2 bases at J, with 9 bases between. Germline V lookup: CDR1 SGHNT, CDR2 YENEEA. This CDR3 has 13 residues. Written as DNA, the CDR3 is TGTGCCAGCAGCCCGGACTCAAACACTGAAGCTTTCTTT. It is translated as CASSPDSNTEAFF.

The chain recombines TRBV11-2 with TRBJ1-1, with TRBD1 matching 7 bases. The CDR3 contains 14 residues. J lost 4 bases, V lost 4 bases, and 6 bases had no gene match. Germline V gene sequence: CDR1 SGHAT, CDR2 FQNNGV. In DNA form, the CDR3 reads TGTGCCAGCAGCTCCCAGGGGGTCGGCACTGAAGCTTTCTTT. Its translation: CASSSQGVGTEAFF. Variable domain in full (rest from reference TRBV11-2 and TRBJ1-1): EAGVAQSPRYKIIEKRQSVAFWCNPISGHATLYWYQQILGQGPKLLIQFQNNGVVDDSQLPKDRFSAERLKGVDSTLKIQPAKLEDSAVYLCASSSQGVGTEAFFGQGTRLTVV.

This sequence joins TRBV7-6 and TRBJ2-2, with 10 bases aligning to TRBD2. The CDR3 contains 16 residues. In germline, CDR1 is SGHVS, CDR2 FNYEAQ. Trimming cost V 2 bases and J 1 base; bases outside gene matches: 1. In nucleotides, the CDR3 is TGTGCCAGCAGCTTACGGACTAGCGGGAACACCGGGGAGCTGTTTTTT. This sequence encodes CASSLRTSGNTGELFF.

The rearrangement links TRBV11-2 to TRBJ2-7; possible D gene TRBD1, 6 bases. The CDR3 consists of 16 residues. From germline, CDR1 is SGHAT and CDR2 FQNNGV. Deletions cut 2 bases from V and 7 bases from J, with 21 bases between. In DNA, the CDR3 is TGTGCCAGCAGCTTAACCCTCGGGACATCCTTCAGGGAGCAGTACTTC. Translated, it gives CASSLTLGTSFREQYF.

The chain couples TRBV9 to TRBJ1-6; D ambiguous. The germline V gene has CDR1 SGDLS and CDR2 YYNGEE. Trimming pared 0 bases from V and 0 bases from J, leaving 7 bases between. This CDR3 spans 16 amino acids. The CDR3 loop reads CASSVGWSSYNSPLHF. The CDR3, as DNA: TGTGCCAGCAGCGTAGGATGGAGCTCCTATAATTCACCCCTCCACTTT. The full variable domain, its missing parts supplied by reference TRBV9 and TRBJ1-6, is DSGVTQTPKHLITATGQRVTLRCSPRSGDLSVYWYQQSLDQGLQFLIQYYNGEERAKGNILERFSAQQFPDLHSELNLSSLELGDSALYFCASSVGWSSYNSPLHFGNGTRLTVT.

This rearrangement joins TRBV5-1 to TRBJ1-4; D possibly corresponds to TRBD1 (6 bases). CDR1 SGHRS and CDR2 YFSETQ come from the germline V gene. The CDR3 has 17 amino acids. Between the trimmed V and J ends, which lost 4 bases and 0 bases, there was a span of 16 bases. The CDR3 is CASSANGQLATNEKLFF. CDR3 coding DNA: TGCGCCAGCAGCGCTAACGGACAGCTTGCAACTAATGAAAAACTGTTTTTT. Complete variable domain (other parts from reference TRBV5-1 and TRBJ1-4): KAGVTQTPRYLIKTRGQQVTLSCSPISGHRSVSWYQQTPGQGLQFLFEYFSETQRNKGNFPGRFSGRQFSNSRSEMNVSTLELGDSALYLCASSANGQLATNEKLFFGSGTQLSVL.

The V and J genes are TRBV6-2 or TRBV6-3 and TRBJ1-1; the D is unclear. Germline V gene lookup returns CDR1 MNHEY and CDR2 SVGEGT. The CDR3 totals 13 residues. The V and J ends lost 2 bases and 1 base respectively, with 5 bases between them. The CDR3 reads CASSYPGNTEAFF. DNA for the CDR3: TGTGCCAGCAGTTACCCCGGGAACACTGAAGCTTTCTTT.

The chain recombines TRBV10-3 with TRBJ1-2; 7 bases are a match to TRBD1. This CDR3 is 16 amino acids long. The ends lost 4 bases at V and 4 bases at J; junction bases unmatched: 12. Germline lookup yields CDR1 ENHRY and CDR2 SYGVKD. In DNA form, the CDR3 reads TGTGCCATCAGTGGACAGGGACTTCTAGGATTCTATGGCTACACCTTC. Protein product: CAISGQGLLGFYGYTF.

CDR3 sequence: CASRTNFYRLRSNQPQHF. The CDR3 DNA is TGTGCCAGCAGAACCAACTTTTACAGGTTACGAAGCAATCAGCCCCAGCATTTT. The rearrangement uses TRBV28 and TRBJ1-5, with a tentative D call TRBD1 (5 bases). This CDR3 has 18 residues. Germline V lookup: CDR1 MDHEN, CDR2 SYDVKM. Trimming shortened V by 6 bases and J by 1 base, and 22 bases separated the two germline ends.

The chain employs TRBV7-6 and TRBJ2-7; D might be TRBD1 (6 bases). The V gene lost 1 base and the J gene lost 2 bases, with 15 bases spanning the gap. This CDR3 region has 16 residues. Germline V CDR1 and CDR2: SGHVS, FNYEAQ. CDR3 sequence reads: CASSLGATGTPYEQYF. The CDR3 coding sequence is TGTGCCAGCAGCTTAGGAGCCACAGGGACCCCCTACGAGCAGTACTTC. The full variable domain, completed using reference TRBV7-6 and TRBJ2-7, is GAGVSQSPRYKVTKRGQDVALRCDPISGHVSLYWYRQALGQGPEFLTYFNYEAQQDKSGLPNDRFSAERPEGSISTLTIQRTEQRDSAMYRCASSLGATGTPYEQYFGPGTRLTVT.

The V gene is TRBV28, the J gene TRBJ1-5; D uncertain. The CDR3 has 12 amino acids. From germline, CDR1 is MDHEN and CDR2 SYDVKM. Between the trimmed V and J ends, which lost 5 bases and 5 bases, there was a span of 7 bases. Here the CDR3 DNA reads TGTGCCAGCAGTCCGTCTTATCAGCCCCAGCATTTT. It codes for CASSPSYQPQHF. Looking up the rest from reference TRBV28 and TRBJ1-5 gives the full variable domain: DVKVTQSSRYLVKRTGEKVFLECVQDMDHENMFWYRQDPGLGLRLIYFSYDVKMKEKGDIPEGYSVSREKKERFSLILESASTNQTSMYLCASSPSYQPQHFGDGTRLSIL.

The chain couples TRBV19 to TRBJ1-2; D is possibly TRBD1 (6 bases). This CDR3 has 12 residues. V lost 7 bases and J lost 3, with 9 bases in between. Germline V gene lookup returns CDR1 LNHDA and CDR2 SQIVND (reference sequence). As DNA, the CDR3 is TGTGCCAGTAAGGACAGTTACTATGGCTACACCTTC. It translates to CASKDSYYGYTF.

This chain joins TRBV18 and TRBJ1-2; 11 bases are a match to TRBD1. The CDR3 covers 13 residues. Germline trimming cut 3 bases from V and 6 bases from J; bases unmatched to any gene: 0. Germline values: CDR1 KGHSH, CDR2 LQKENI. The CDR3 sequence is CASSPGQGDGYTF. The CDR3, as DNA: TGTGCCAGCTCACCGGGACAGGGGGATGGCTACACCTTC.

The chain carries TRBV7-8 and TRBJ2-3; D ambiguous. Trimming cost V 5 bases and J 2 bases, with 5 bases left between them. CDR1 is SGHVS and CDR2 is FQNEAQ in the germline V gene. The CDR3 runs 12 residues. Written as DNA, the CDR3 is TGTGCCAGCAGCCCTTACACAGATACGCAGTATTTT. Translating gives CASSPYTDTQYF.

The table lists this clone with a count of one. The J gene is TRBJ1-1, the V gene TRBV4-2; D is unresolved. V was shortened by 0 bases and J by 0 bases, with 8 bases between the two germline ends. Germline CDR1 reads LGHNA; CDR2 reads YNFKEQ. CDR3 size: 15 residues. Here the CDR3 reads CASSQDWGVNTEAFF. CDR3 DNA sequence: TGTGCCAGCAGCCAAGATTGGGGAGTGAACACTGAAGCTTTCTTT.

J is TRBJ1-4 and V is TRBV19, with TRBD1 identical over 10 bases. This CDR3 region has 17 residues. V gave up 5 bases and J gave up 7 bases; unmatched junction bases: 13. The V gene's germline CDR1 is LNHDA and CDR2 SQIVND (reference sequence). The CDR3 sequence is CASSPGDRGGRGEKLFF. The CDR3 nucleotides are TGTGCCAGTAGTCCGGGGGACAGGGGTGGACGCGGTGAAAAACTGTTTTTT.